This T cell receptor beta chain originates from a study of blood T cell repertoires in COVID-19. For the study at large: Spain, Italy and the United States supplied samples that represented acute and convalescent COVID-19. T cells, B-cell-depleted T cells, or PBMCs supplied cDNA or gDNA.

Authors' processing steps: Reference gene primer amplification gave nucleated cell count estimates. Clones were read by immunoSEQ multiplex PCR, and TCRdb kept only the in-frame ones, dropping some. V and J calls plus clone size are reproduced from that table; the DNA served to infer D and trimming. This sample carries under 250,000 clones, 65% to 85% of them seen once, and the ten largest clones take 2.5% to 3.5%. CDR1 and CDR2 from the germline V gene are MNHEY and SMNVEV (reference sequence). With 0 bases removed from V and 2 bases from J, the gap between germline ends came to 10 bases. The CDR3 loop spans 15 amino acids.

This rearrangement joins TRBV27 to TRBJ1-2, with D possibly TRBD1 on 5 matching bases. The source material was peripheral blood. This sequence was found in a man aged 45-65 years with active or convalescent COVID-19. CDR3 coding DNA: TGTGCCAGCAGTTTATCTGCCGGGGGGAACTATGGCTACACCTTC. Residues: CASSLSAGGNYGYTF.